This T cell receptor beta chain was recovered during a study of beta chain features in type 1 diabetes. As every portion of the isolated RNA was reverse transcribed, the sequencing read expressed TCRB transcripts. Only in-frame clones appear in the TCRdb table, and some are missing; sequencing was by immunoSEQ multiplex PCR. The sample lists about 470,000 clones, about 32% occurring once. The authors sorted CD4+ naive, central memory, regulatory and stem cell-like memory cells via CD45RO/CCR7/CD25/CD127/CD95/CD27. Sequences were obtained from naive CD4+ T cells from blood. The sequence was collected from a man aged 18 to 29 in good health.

The CDR3 sequence: CASTPEQAYEQYF. CDR3 in DNA: TGTGCCAGCACCCCCGAGCAAGCCTACGAGCAGTACTTC. The chain uses TRBV6-6 and TRBJ2-7; D gene ambiguous. The CDR3 spans 13 residues. Trimming left V 7 bases short and J 2 bases short, with 12 bases between. Germline V CDR1 and CDR2: MNHNY, SVGAGI (reference sequence).